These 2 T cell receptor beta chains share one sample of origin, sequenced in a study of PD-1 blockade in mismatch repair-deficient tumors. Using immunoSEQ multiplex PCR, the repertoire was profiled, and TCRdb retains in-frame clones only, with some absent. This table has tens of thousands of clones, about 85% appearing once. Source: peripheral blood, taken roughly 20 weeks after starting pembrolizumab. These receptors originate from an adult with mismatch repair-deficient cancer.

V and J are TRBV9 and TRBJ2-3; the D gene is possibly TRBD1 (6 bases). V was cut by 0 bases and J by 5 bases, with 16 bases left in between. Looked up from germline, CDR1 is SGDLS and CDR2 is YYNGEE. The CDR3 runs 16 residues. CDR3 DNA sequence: TGTGCCAGCAGCGTAGAAGGGGTGGACAGCCTAGATACGCAGTATTTT. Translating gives CASSVEGVDSLDTQYF.

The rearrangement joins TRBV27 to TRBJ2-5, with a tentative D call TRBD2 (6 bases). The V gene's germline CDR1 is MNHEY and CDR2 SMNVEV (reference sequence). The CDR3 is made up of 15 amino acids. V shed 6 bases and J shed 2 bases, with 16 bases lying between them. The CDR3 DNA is TGTGCCAGCAGAACGGCGGGACGGCCGCAAGAGACCCAGTACTTC. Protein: CASRTAGRPQETQYF.